Shown below are 19 T cell receptor beta chains from a single sample sequenced in a study of CXCR3-negative and CXCR3-positive naive CD8 T cells. UMI-tagged TRB cDNA libraries were built via 5' RACE. After re-calling the 5' RACE reads, TCRdb lists one entry per CDR3 protein, DNA absent. This sample's table has tens of thousands of distinct CDR3 sequences. The sequenced sample consisted of naive CXCR3- CD8+ T cells from blood. The subset here: CD45RO-CCR7+CD27+CD95- naive CD8+ T cells lacking CXCR3 (TNR3-). These receptors were collected from a human donor in good health. Some clones in this sample may be carry-over from other donors' samples.

The V and J genes are TRBV20-1 and TRBJ1-1. This CDR3 region has 12 residues. Germline lookup yields CDR1 DFQATT and CDR2 SNEGSKA (reference sequence). CDR3 residues: CSAGFTNTEAFF.

The V gene is TRBV27, the J gene TRBJ2-5; TCRdb picks TRBD2, but there is no DNA to check that call. The CDR3 sequence is 14 residues long. Germline V gene data show CDR1 as MNHEY and CDR2 as SMNVEV (reference sequence). The CDR3 loop reads CASSLGGDFETQYF.

V and J are TRBV5-1 and TRBJ1-1; TCRdb picks TRBD1, but there is no DNA to check that call. The germline CDR1 and CDR2 sequences are SGHRS and YFSETQ. The CDR3 is 15 amino acids. This CDR3 reads CASSLAWDASTEAFF. Full variable domain (outside the CDR3, taken from reference TRBV5-1 and TRBJ1-1): KAGVTQTPRYLIKTRGQQVTLSCSPISGHRSVSWYQQTPGQGLQFLFEYFSETQRNKGNFPGRFSGRQFSNSRSEMNVSTLELGDSALYLCASSLAWDASTEAFFGQGTRLTVV.

This chain links TRBV10-3 with TRBJ1-2; TCRdb names TRBD1, which stays unverified in the absence of DNA. Germline CDR1 ENHRY, CDR2 SYGVKD. This CDR3 comprises 15 residues. The CDR3 spells CAISERTGVNYGYTF.

The V gene is TRBV12-3 or TRBV12-4, the J gene TRBJ2-2. The CDR3 consists of 12 residues. Here the CDR3 reads CASNQLGGELFF.

The gene calls are TRBV29-1 and TRBJ2-7; TCRdb outputs TRBD2, but without DNA this stays unchecked. Germline CDR1 and CDR2: SQVTM and ANQGSEA. This CDR3 is 15 amino acids long. The CDR3 sequence is CSVEDMREGSYEQYF.

This chain connects TRBV9 to TRBJ2-1; TCRdb designates TRBD2, a call that cannot be tested without DNA. The length of the CDR3 is 17 residues. CDR1 is SGDLS, CDR2 YYNGEE, per germline. The CDR3 here is CASSPRMMGLANNEQFF.

The genes are TRBV25-1 and TRBJ2-7; there is no DNA to check the TCRdb D call of TRBD1. This CDR3 is built from 15 residues. Germline CDR1 reads MGHDK; CDR2 reads SYGVNS. CDR3 region: CASSEYRGGRDEQYF.

The genes are TRBV29-1 and TRBJ2-3; with no DNA, the TCRdb D assignment of TRBD2 cannot be verified. The CDR3 has 13 amino acids. Germline CDR1 is SQVTM and CDR2 is ANQGSEA. The CDR3 reads CSVGDSRTDTQYF.

The chain carries TRBV4-3 and TRBJ2-1; no DNA is available, so the TRBD1 call from TCRdb remains unchecked. The CDR3 has 14 amino acids. Germline CDR1 reads LGHNA; CDR2 reads YSLEER. CDR3 amino acids: CASSQVGQGGEQFF.

The chain couples TRBV12-3 or TRBV12-4 to TRBJ2-5; the D gene TCRdb calls, TRBD1, cannot be checked with no DNA. The CDR3 has 14 residues. The chain's CDR3 is CASSLYRVKFEQYF.

The chain employs TRBV29-1 and TRBJ2-3; TCRdb indicates TRBD1, and absent DNA this call remains unverified. The CDR3 runs to 15 residues. Germline CDR1 SQVTM, CDR2 ANQGSEA. The CDR3 reads CSGDTGGYLTDTQYF.

The V call is TRBV4-2, the J call TRBJ1-3. The CDR3 covers 15 residues. Per the germline V gene, CDR1 is LGHNA and CDR2 is YNFKEQ. The CDR3 loop reads CASSQGPSSGNTIYF.

The V call is TRBV7-6, the J call TRBJ1-6; absent DNA, TCRdb's TRBD1 call cannot be checked. Germline lookup yields CDR1 SGHVS and CDR2 FNYEAQ. This CDR3 is 15 amino acids long. The CDR3 reads CASSPVGQGVSPLHF.

The chain is built from TRBV6-6 and TRBJ2-3. Germline CDR1 is MNHNY and CDR2 is SVGAGI (reference sequence). The CDR3 has 12 amino acids. This chain's CDR3 is CASSSVTDTQYF.

J is TRBJ1-1 and V is TRBV4-1; TCRdb's assignment of TRBD1 cannot be checked, as there is no DNA. The CDR3 contains 14 residues. Per the germline V gene, CDR1 is MGHRA and CDR2 is YSYEKL. The CDR3 loop is CASSQETGSTEAFF.

CDR3 loop: CASSLMVSLEDTQYF. V and J are TRBV7-9 and TRBJ2-3. This CDR3 is built from 15 residues. CDR1 SEHNR and CDR2 FQNEAQ come from the germline V gene (reference sequence).

This chain uses TRBV5-1 with TRBJ1-1; the D call from TCRdb, TRBD1, cannot be confirmed without DNA. The CDR3 runs to 15 residues. The germline CDR1 and CDR2 sequences are SGHRS and YFSETQ. The CDR3 is CASSSGTGFNTEAFF.

The chain recombines TRBV2 with TRBJ2-7. The V gene's germline CDR1 is SNHLY and CDR2 FYNNEI. The CDR3 extends over 13 amino acids. The CDR3 loop reads CASRDSYSYEQYF.